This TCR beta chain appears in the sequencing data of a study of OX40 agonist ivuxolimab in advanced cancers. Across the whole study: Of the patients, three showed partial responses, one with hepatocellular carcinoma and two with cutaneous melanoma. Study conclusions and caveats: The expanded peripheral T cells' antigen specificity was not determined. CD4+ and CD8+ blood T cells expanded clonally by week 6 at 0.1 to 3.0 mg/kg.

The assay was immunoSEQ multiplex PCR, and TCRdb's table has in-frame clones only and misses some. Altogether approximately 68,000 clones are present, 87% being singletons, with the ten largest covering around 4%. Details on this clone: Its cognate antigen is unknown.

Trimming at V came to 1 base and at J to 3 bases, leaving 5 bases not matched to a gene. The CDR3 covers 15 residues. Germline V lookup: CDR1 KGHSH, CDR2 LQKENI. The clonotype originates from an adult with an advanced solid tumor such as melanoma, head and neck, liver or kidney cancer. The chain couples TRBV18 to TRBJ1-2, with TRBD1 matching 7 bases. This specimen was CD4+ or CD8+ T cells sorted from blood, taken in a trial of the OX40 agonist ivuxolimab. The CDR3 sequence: CASSPLRDSHYGYTF. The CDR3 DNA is TGTGCCAGCTCACCACTGAGGGACAGCCACTATGGCTACACCTTC.